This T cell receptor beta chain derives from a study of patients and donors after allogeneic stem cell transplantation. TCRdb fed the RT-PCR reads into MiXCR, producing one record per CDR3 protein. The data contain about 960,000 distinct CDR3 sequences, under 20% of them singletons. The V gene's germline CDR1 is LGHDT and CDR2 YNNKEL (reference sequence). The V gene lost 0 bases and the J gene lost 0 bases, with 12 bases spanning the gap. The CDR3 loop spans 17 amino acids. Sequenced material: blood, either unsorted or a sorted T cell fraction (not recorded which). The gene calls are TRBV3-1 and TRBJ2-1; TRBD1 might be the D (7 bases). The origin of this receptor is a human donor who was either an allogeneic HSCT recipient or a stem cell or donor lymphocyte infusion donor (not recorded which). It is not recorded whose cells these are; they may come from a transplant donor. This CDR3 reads CASSQEGGGLSYNEQFF. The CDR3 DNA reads TGTGCCAGCAGCCAAGAAGGAGGGGGCCTCTCCTACAATGAGCAGTTCTTC.